A single sample gave rise to the 16 T cell receptor beta chains below, sequenced in a study of T cell changes during pregnancy in multiple sclerosis. Clones were sequenced by immunoSEQ multiplex PCR, and TCRdb holds only the in-frame ones, with some missing. The sample holds about 32,000 clones; approximately 89% are singletons and the top ten take about 5.4%. The sample was CD8+ T cells from peripheral blood mononuclear cells, taken in the first trimester of pregnancy. The receptors were gathered from a female donor with multiple sclerosis, enrolled in a pregnancy study.

The genes are TRBV19 and TRBJ2-6; 7 bases fit TRBD1. The CDR3 is made up of 15 amino acids. The germline gives CDR1 LNHDA, CDR2 SQIVND (reference sequence). V was clipped by 6 bases and J by 2 bases; unmatched bases: 4. Here the CDR3 DNA reads TGTGCCAGTAGGTTCAGGGGGACTGGGGCCAACGTCCTGACTTTC. This encodes CASRFRGTGANVLTF.

This chain joins TRBV30 and TRBJ1-1, with TRBD1 as a possible D gene (5 bases). Deletions cut 0 bases from V and 3 bases from J, with 11 bases between. There are 14 residues in the CDR3. Per the germline V gene, CDR1 is GTSNPN and CDR2 is SVGIG (reference sequence). For the CDR3, the DNA is TGTGCCTGGAGTGTAACCGGGACTCACACTGAAGCTTTCTTT. It codes for CAWSVTGTHTEAFF. The entire variable domain, with the rest obtained from reference TRBV30 and TRBJ1-1, is as follows: SQTIHQWPATLVQPVGSPLSLECTVEGTSNPNLYWYRQAAGRGLQLLFYSVGIGQISSEVPQNLSASRPQDRQFILSSKKLLLSDSGFYLCAWSVTGTHTEAFFGQGTRLTVV.

The chain has TRBV9 and TRBJ2-3, with TRBD1 as a possible D gene (5 bases). The CDR3 has 16 amino acids. V dropped 4 bases and J dropped 6 bases, with 21 bases sitting between them. CDR1 SGDLS and CDR2 YYNGEE come from the germline V gene. The CDR3 sequence: CASSPAADSSGDTQYF. The CDR3 DNA sequence: TGTGCCAGCAGCCCTGCCGCCGACAGTTCAGGGGATACGCAGTATTTT.

The chain combines TRBV6-1 with TRBJ1-5; unclear D gene. The CDR3 has 15 amino acids. Looked up from germline, CDR1 is MNHNS and CDR2 is SASEGT. Trimming cost V 3 bases and J 5 bases, with 14 bases left between them. The CDR3 here is CASSEVQAVHQPQHF. The CDR3 bases are TGTGCCAGCAGTGAGGTGCAGGCCGTTCATCAGCCCCAGCATTTT.

The chain carries TRBV18 and TRBJ2-5; 8 positions match TRBD2. This CDR3 has 17 amino acids. V shed 3 bases, J shed 4 bases, and the junction held 13 bases outside the gene matches. CDR1 is KGHSH and CDR2 is LQKENI in the germline V gene. CDR3: CASSPRYQREKLETQYF. CDR3 DNA: TGTGCCAGCTCACCCCGATATCAGCGGGAGAAACTAGAGACCCAGTACTTC.

CDR3 DNA sequence: TGTGCCAGCAGCTTATCCCCGGGGGGGTCACCCCTCCACTTT. Protein: CASSLSPGGSPLHF. This sequence joins TRBV7-3 and TRBJ1-6; perhaps TRBD1 as D (5 bases). This CDR3 region has 14 residues. The germline V gene has CDR1 SGHTA and CDR2 FQGTGA. V was pared by 2 bases and J by 10 bases, with 12 bases between.

The DNA for the CDR3 is TGTGCCAGCCGACTAGGGGAGACAGGGACCTATGGCTACACCTTC. It is translated as CASRLGETGTYGYTF. J is TRBJ1-2 and V is TRBV2; 7 bases line up with TRBD1. Germline-derived CDR1 and CDR2 are SNHLY and FYNNEI. V gave up 8 bases and J gave up 4 bases; unmatched junction bases: 13. The CDR3 has 15 amino acids. Full variable domain (outside the CDR3, taken from reference TRBV2 and TRBJ1-2): EPEVTQTPSHQVTQMGQEVILRCVPISNHLYFYWYRQILGQKVEFLVSFYNNEISEKSEIFDDQFSVERPDGSNFTLKIRSTKLEDSAMYFCASRLGETGTYGYTFGSGTRLTVV.

This sequence joins TRBV5-8 and TRBJ1-5; 8 positions match TRBD1. Germline loops: CDR1 SGHTS, CDR2 YDEGEE. This CDR3 has 16 residues. Unmatched junction bases numbered 9, after V lost 4 bases and J lost 3 bases. CDR3 in DNA: TGTGCCAGCAGCCCCCAACCGACAGGGGTCAATCAGCCCCAGCATTTT. This translates into CASSPQPTGVNQPQHF.

The J gene is TRBJ2-7, the V gene TRBV5-1; D is undetermined. Trimming removed 4 bases from V and 2 bases from J, with 13 bases in between. Germline assignment: CDR1 SGHRS and CDR2 YFSETQ. This CDR3 is 14 amino acids long. As DNA, the CDR3 is TGCGCCAGCAGCGCTGCAGGCCGGACCTACGAGCAGTACTTC. Protein: CASSAAGRTYEQYF.

A note on this clone: One end of the junction fails to match germline, which may point to a read error. V gene TRBV5-1 combines with J gene TRBJ2-1, with 10 bases matching TRBD1. The CDR3 consists of 15 residues. Germline lookup yields CDR1 SGHRS and CDR2 YFSETQ. The CDR3 DNA reads as TGCGCCAGCAGTTTGGACAGGGGGATGTACAATGAGCAGTTCTTC. Its protein is CASSLDRGMYNEQFF.

The V and J genes are TRBV28 and TRBJ2-2; 8 positions match TRBD1. The length of the CDR3 is 15 residues. Germline lookup yields CDR1 MDHEN and CDR2 SYDVKM. V was pared by 7 bases and J by 6 bases, with 10 bases of the junction left unmatched. This CDR3 reads CASKWAGGLSGELFF. The CDR3 bases are TGTGCCAGCAAGTGGGCAGGGGGCTTATCCGGGGAGCTGTTTTTT.

The rearrangement joins TRBV5-1 to TRBJ1-1; D unclear. Germline CDR1 and CDR2: SGHRS and YFSETQ. CDR3 length: 15 amino acids. V lost 2 bases, J lost 0 bases, and 11 bases lay in between. DNA of the CDR3: TGCGCCAGCAGCTTCCAGTCGCTGCTGAACACTGAAGCTTTCTTT. Residues: CASSFQSLLNTEAFF.

V is TRBV5-1 and J is TRBJ2-7; weak D call: TRBD2 (5 bases). The CDR3 loop spans 13 amino acids. V gave up 0 bases and J gave up 3 bases, with 7 bases separating them. Germline lookup yields CDR1 SGHRS and CDR2 YFSETQ. For the CDR3, the DNA is TGCGCCAGCAGCTTGGAAGCGGACTACGAGCAGTACTTC. As protein: CASSLEADYEQYF.

The chain has TRBV9 and TRBJ2-3, with D possibly being TRBD1 (5 bases). Germline CDR1 SGDLS, CDR2 YYNGEE. The CDR3 is 15 amino acids. Trimming cost V 5 bases and J 3 bases, with 16 bases left between them. DNA for the CDR3: TGTGCCAGCAGTCTAGGGGTAGGGTGGACAGATACGCAGTATTTT. Protein sequence: CASSLGVGWTDTQYF.

This rearrangement joins TRBV25-1 to TRBJ1-1; 10 nucleotides align to TRBD1. The germline gives CDR1 MGHDK, CDR2 SYGVNS. V was clipped by 5 bases and J by 0 bases; unmatched bases: 6. The CDR3 runs 16 residues. CDR3 DNA sequence: TGTGCCAGCAGTCCAGACAGGGGGCCCGTGAACACTGAAGCTTTCTTT. Amino acids: CASSPDRGPVNTEAFF.

The chain is built from TRBV27 and TRBJ2-7, with 10 bases lining up with TRBD2. There are 13 residues in the CDR3. CDR1 and CDR2 (germline): MNHEY, SMNVEV (reference sequence). Trimming removed 8 bases from V and 1 base from J; junction bases left unmatched: 2. CDR3 protein: CASSSGRSYEQYF. CDR3 nucleotide sequence: TGTGCCAGCTCTAGCGGGAGATCCTACGAGCAGTACTTC.